This T cell receptor beta chain was retrieved from a study of cytomegalovirus exposure and HLA in healthy donors. General study points: Three CMV-associated chains proved CMV antigen-specific in vitro.

The V end was cut by 0 bases, the J end by 4 bases, with 7 bases between. The CDR3 spans 13 residues. Looked up from germline, CDR1 is MNHEY and CDR2 is SVGAGI. The study ran its PCR with 60 Vbeta and 13 Jbeta primers. In the authors' methods: It was a later analysis that counted 79 million or so unique TCR beta chains, of which around 11 million were shared. Sequenced by immunoSEQ multiplex PCR; TCRdb stores in-frame clones only, minus some. V and J calls and clone size follow that table, whereas D and trimming were derived from the DNA. In the table there are around 100,000 clones, more than 70% of which are singletons. A note on this clone: Its antigen remains unknown.

The rearrangement joins TRBV6-5 to TRBJ2-7, with a tentative D call TRBD2 (5 bases). The TCR sequence derives from a male donor in good health and CMV-seropositive. Material for sequencing was PBMCs. The CDR3: CASSYSRTYEQYF. CDR3 in DNA: TGTGCCAGCAGTTACTCTAGGACTTACGAGCAGTACTTC.